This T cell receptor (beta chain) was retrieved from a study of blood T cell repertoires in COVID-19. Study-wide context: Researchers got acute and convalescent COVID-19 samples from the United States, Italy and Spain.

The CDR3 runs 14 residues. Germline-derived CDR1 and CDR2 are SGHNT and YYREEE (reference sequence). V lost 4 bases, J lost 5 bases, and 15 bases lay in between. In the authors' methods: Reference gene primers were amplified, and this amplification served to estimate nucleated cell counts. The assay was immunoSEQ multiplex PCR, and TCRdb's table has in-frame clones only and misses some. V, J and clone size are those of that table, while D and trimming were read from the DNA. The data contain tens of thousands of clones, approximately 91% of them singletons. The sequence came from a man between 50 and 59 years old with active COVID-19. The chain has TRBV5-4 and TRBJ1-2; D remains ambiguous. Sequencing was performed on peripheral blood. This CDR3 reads CASSPGGLGYGYTF. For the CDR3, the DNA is TGTGCCAGCAGCCCCGGAGGTCTGGGGTATGGCTACACCTTC.